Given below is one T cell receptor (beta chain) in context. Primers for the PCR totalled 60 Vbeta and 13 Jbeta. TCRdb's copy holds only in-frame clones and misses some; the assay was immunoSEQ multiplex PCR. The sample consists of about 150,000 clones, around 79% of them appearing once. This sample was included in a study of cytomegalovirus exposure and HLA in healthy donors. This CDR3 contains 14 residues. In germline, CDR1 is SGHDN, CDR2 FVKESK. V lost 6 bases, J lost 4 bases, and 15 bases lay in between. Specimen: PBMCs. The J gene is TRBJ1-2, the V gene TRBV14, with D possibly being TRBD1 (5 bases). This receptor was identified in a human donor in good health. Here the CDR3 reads CASRRGTDFYGYTF. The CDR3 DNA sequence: TGTGCCAGCAGACGCGGGACGGACTTCTATGGCTACACCTTC.